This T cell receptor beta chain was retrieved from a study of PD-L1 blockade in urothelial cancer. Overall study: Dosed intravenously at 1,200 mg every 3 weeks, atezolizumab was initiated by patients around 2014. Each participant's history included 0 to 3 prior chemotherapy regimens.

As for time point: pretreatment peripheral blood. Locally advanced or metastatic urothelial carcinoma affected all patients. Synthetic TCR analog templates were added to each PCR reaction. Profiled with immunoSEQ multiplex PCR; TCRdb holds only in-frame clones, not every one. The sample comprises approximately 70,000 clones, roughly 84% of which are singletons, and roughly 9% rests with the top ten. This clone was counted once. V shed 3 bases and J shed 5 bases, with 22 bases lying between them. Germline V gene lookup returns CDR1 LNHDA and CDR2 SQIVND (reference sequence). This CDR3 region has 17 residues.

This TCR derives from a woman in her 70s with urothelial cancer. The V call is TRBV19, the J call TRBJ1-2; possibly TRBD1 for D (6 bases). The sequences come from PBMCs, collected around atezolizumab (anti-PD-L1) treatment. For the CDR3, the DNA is TGTGCCAGTAGTATCGCCCCCATGGGGGGCGGGGGTTATGGCTACACCTTC. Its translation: CASSIAPMGGGGYGYTF. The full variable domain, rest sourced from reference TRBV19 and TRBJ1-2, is DGGITQSPKYLFRKEGQNVTLSCEQNLNHDAMYWYRQDPGQGLRLIYYSQIVNDFQKGDIAEGYSVSREKKESFPLTVTSAQKNPTAFYLCASSIAPMGGGGYGYTFGSGTRLTVV.